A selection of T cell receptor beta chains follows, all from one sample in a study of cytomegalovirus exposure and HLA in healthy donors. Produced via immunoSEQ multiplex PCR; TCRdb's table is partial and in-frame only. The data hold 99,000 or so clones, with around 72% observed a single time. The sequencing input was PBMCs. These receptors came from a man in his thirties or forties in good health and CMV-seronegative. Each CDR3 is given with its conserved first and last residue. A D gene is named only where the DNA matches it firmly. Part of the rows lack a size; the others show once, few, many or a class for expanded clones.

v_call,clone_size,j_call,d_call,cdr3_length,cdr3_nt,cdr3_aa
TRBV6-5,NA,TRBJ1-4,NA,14,TGTGCCAGCAGGAGAGGTTGGACTAATGAAAAACTGTTTTTT,CASRRGWTNEKLFF
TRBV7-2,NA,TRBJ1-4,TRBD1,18,TGTGCCAGCACCCATGTTCGGGGGACAGTCAGGACTAATGAAAAACTGTTTTTT,CASTHVRGTVRTNEKLFF
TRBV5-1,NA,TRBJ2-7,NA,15,TGCGCCAGCAGCTTGAGCGGGCAGGGCTCCTACGAGCAGTACTTC,CASSLSGQGSYEQYF
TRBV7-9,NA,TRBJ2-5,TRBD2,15,TGTGCCAGCAGCCCTCCGGGACTAGCGGGAGAGACCCAGTACTTC,CASSPPGLAGETQYF
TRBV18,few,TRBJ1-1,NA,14,TGTGCCAGCTCACCAGGGCAGCCCAACACTGAAGCTTTCTTT,CASSPGQPNTEAFF
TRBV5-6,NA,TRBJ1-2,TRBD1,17,TGTGCCAGCAGCTCAAATCCTACCGGGACAGGGATTTTGGGCTACACCTTC,CASSSNPTGTGILGYTF
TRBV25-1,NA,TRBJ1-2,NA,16,TGTGCCAGCAGTGAAGCGGGGGGCAGAACCTTCCTGGGCTACACCTTC,CASSEAGGRTFLGYTF
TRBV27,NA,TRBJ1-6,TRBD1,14,TGTGCCAGCAGTCACCGGGACAGATATTCACCCCTCCACTTT,CASSHRDRYSPLHF
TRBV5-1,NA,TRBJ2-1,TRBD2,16,TGCGCCAGCAGCTCTAGCTCTAGCGGACTATACAATGAGCAGTTCTTC,CASSSSSSGLYNEQFF
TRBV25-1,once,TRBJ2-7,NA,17,TGTGCCAGCAGTGGCCCGCGGCGGGATAGCGGAGAAAACGAGCAGTACTTC,CASSGPRRDSGENEQYF
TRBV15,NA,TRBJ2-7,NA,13,TGTGCCACCAGCAGAGGAGCCTCCTACGAGCAGTACTTC,CATSRGASYEQYF
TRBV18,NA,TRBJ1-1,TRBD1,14,TGTGCCAGCTCACCCGGACAGGGAAGTACTGAAGCTTTCTTT,CASSPGQGSTEAFF
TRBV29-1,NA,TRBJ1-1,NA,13,TGCAGCGTAATATCGACAGGTTTTGATCAAGCTTTCTTT,CSVISTGFDQAFF
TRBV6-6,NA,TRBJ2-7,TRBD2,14,TGTGCCAGCACCCCGGGAGGGATTGGCTACGAGCAGTACTTC,CASTPGGIGYEQYF
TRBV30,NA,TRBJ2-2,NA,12,TGTGCCACAGGGTCGAACACCGGGGAGCTGTTTTTT,CATGSNTGELFF
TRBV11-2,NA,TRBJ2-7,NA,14,TGTGCCAGCAGCTTTAGGGGAACCCACTACGAGCAGTACTTC,CASSFRGTHYEQYF
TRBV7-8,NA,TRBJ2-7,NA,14,TGTGCCAGCAGCTTTCGTACTGTTTTCTACGAGCAGTACTTC,CASSFRTVFYEQYF
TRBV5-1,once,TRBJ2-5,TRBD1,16,TGCGCCAGCAGTAGACAACCGGGACAGTCCCAAGAGACCCAGTACTTC,CASSRQPGQSQETQYF
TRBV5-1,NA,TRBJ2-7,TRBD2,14,TGCGCCAGCAGAGTGGCGGGAGGAACCTACGAGCAGTACTTC,CASRVAGGTYEQYF
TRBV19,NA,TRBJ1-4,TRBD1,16,TGTGCCAGTAGTCTGTGGAGACAGGGCCCTAATGAAAAACTGTTTTTT,CASSLWRQGPNEKLFF
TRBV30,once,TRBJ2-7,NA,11,TGTGCCTGGAGTGGGCAGTACGAGCAGTACTTC,CAWSGQYEQYF
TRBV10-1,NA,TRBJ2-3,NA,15,TGCGCCAGCAGTGAGGGTAGCACACACACAGATACGCAGTATTTT,CASSEGSTHTDTQYF
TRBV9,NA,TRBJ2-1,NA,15,TGCGCCAGCAGCGTAGATGGACTCGCAGGAAATGAGCAGTTCTTC,CASSVDGLAGNEQFF
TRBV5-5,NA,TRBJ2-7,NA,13,TGTGCCAGCAGCTTACCAGGGGAAGACGAGCAGTACTTC,CASSLPGEDEQYF
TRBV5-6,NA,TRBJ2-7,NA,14,TGTGCCAGCAGCGCCGGGCGGGGTTCCTACGAGCAGTACTTC,CASSAGRGSYEQYF
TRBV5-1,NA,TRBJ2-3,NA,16,TGCGCCAGCAGCCAGGAGGACTATTCTAGCACAGATACGCAGTATTTT,CASSQEDYSSTDTQYF
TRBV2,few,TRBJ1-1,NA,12,TGTGCCAGCCTTGAGGGGGTTACTGAAGCTTTCTTT,CASLEGVTEAFF
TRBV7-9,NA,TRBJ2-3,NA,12,TGTTCCAGCAGATTGGGGGGTGATACGCAGTATTTT,CSSRLGGDTQYF
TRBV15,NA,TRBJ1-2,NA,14,TGTGCCACCAGCAGAGACGCGGGTCCCTATGGCTACACCTTC,CATSRDAGPYGYTF
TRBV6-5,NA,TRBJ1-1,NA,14,TGTGCCAGCACTCCAGGGAAGGGAAACACTGAAGCTTTCTTT,CASTPGKGNTEAFF
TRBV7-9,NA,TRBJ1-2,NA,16,TGTGCCAGCAGCTTAGGAGGACCAGGGTCAAACTATGGCTACACCTTC,CASSLGGPGSNYGYTF
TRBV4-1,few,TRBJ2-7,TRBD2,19,TGCGCCAGCAGCCAAGTTCGGCTAGCGGGAGGGCCGAGCTCCTACGAGCAGTACTTC,CASSQVRLAGGPSSYEQYF
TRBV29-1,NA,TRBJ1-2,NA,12,TGCAGCGTTGTCGACAGGATCTATGGCTACACCTTC,CSVVDRIYGYTF
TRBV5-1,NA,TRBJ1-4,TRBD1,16,TGCGCCAGCAGCCTCAGACAGGGCGGAGGTAATGAAAAACTGTTTTTT,CASSLRQGGGNEKLFF
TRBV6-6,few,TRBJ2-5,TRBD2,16,TGTGCCAGCAGTTACGAGCCTAGCGGGAGGACCGGGACCCAGTACTTC,CASSYEPSGRTGTQYF
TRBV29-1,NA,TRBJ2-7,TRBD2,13,TGCAGCGTTGTGACTAGCGGGAGCCGGGAGCAGTACTTC,CSVVTSGSREQYF
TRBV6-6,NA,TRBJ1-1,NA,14,TGTGCCAGCCGAGCGGGACGGATGAACACTGAAGCTTTCTTT,CASRAGRMNTEAFF
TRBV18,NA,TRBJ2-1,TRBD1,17,TGTGCCAGCTCACTCAACGTACCGGGACAGGCCTACAATGAGCAGTTCTTC,CASSLNVPGQAYNEQFF
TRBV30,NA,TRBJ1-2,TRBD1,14,TGTGTCTGGAGTCAACTCGGGACAGGGTATGGCTACACCTTC,CVWSQLGTGYGYTF
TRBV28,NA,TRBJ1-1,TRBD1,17,TGTGCCAGCAGAGTAACAGGGGATGTTGTTGGGAACACTGAAGCTTTCTTT,CASRVTGDVVGNTEAFF
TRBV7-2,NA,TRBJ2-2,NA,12,TGTGCCAGCACCCTCAGTGCCGGGGAGCTGTTTTTT,CASTLSAGELFF
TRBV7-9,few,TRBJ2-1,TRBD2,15,TGTGCCAGCAGCTCGGGACTAGCGGGAGCTAATGAGCAGTTCTTC,CASSSGLAGANEQFF
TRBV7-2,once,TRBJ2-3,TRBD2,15,TGTGCCAGCAGACCCAGCGGGGGGGCCGCAGATACGCAGTATTTT,CASRPSGGAADTQYF
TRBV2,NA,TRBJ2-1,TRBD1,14,TGTGCCAGCAGCCGGACAGGGGGGGTCAATGAGCAGTTCTTC,CASSRTGGVNEQFF
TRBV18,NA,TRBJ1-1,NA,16,TGTGCCAGCTCACCGCGGAGCGGGGCGGAGAACACTGAAGCTTTCTTT,CASSPRSGAENTEAFF
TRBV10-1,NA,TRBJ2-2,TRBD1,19,TGCGCCAGCAGTGTCCCGACAGGGGGTAGAAGTTGTCATACCGGGGAGCTGTTTTTT,CASSVPTGGRSCHTGELFF
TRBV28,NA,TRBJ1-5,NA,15,TGTGCCAGCAGTTTAACGGGGGGCGGAAGTCAGCCCCAGCATTTT,CASSLTGGGSQPQHF
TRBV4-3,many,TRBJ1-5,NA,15,TGCGCCAGCAGCCAAGGACTGACCAGCAATCAGCCCCAGCATTTT,CASSQGLTSNQPQHF
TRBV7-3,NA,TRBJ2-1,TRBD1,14,TGTGCCAGCAGCGTTGACAGGGGGCTAAATGAGCAGTTCTTC,CASSVDRGLNEQFF